A single sample gave rise to the 13 T cell receptor beta chains below, sequenced in a study of cytomegalovirus exposure and HLA in healthy donors. Assay: immunoSEQ multiplex PCR; the TCRdb copy retains only in-frame clones and omits some. The sample records some 160,000 clones, roughly 91% being singletons. Specimen: PBMCs. The origin of the receptors is a man aged 18 to 35 in good health and CMV-seronegative.

In this sample, this clone turned up once. The chain has TRBV2 and TRBJ2-2; D remains ambiguous. V shed 5 bases and J shed 7 bases, with 17 bases lying between them. This CDR3 contains 15 residues. The germline V gene has CDR1 SNHLY and CDR2 FYNNEI. Here the CDR3 reads CASSQQSHFDGELFF. The CDR3 DNA sequence: TGTGCCAGCAGTCAACAGTCCCATTTTGACGGGGAGCTGTTTTTT.

This clone has just one count. V usage is TRBV6-5 and J usage is TRBJ1-1; D not resolved. The CDR3 consists of 15 residues. Trimming pared 2 bases from V and 1 base from J, leaving 11 bases between. Germline V gene lookup returns CDR1 MNHEY and CDR2 SVGAGI. CDR3 in amino acids: CASSYRAEGNTEAFF. CDR3 in DNA: TGTGCCAGCAGTTACAGGGCCGAGGGGAACACTGAAGCTTTCTTT.

This clone was seen just once. One end of the junction varies from germline; a read error may be responsible. The chain has TRBV7-7 and TRBJ2-1, with D possibly matching TRBD2 (6 bases). This CDR3 comprises 15 residues. CDR1 SSHAT and CDR2 FNYEAQ come from the germline V gene (reference sequence). The CDR3 reads CASSPSGLEGDEQFF. In nucleotides, the CDR3 is TGTGCTAGCAGCCCCTCAGGTCTGGAGGGCGATGAGCAGTTCTTC.

The rearrangement uses TRBV6-5 and TRBJ2-3, with D tentatively TRBD2 (6 bases). The germline CDR1 and CDR2 sequences are MNHEY and SVGAGI. The CDR3 covers 11 residues. The V gene lost 7 bases and the J gene lost 7 bases, with 9 bases spanning the gap. The CDR3 DNA reads TGTGCCAGCACTAGCGAATATACGCAGTATTTT. This encodes CASTSEYTQYF.

The V call is TRBV29-1, the J call TRBJ1-2; TRBD1 is a possible D gene (5 bases). Trimming stripped 3 bases from V and 5 bases from J, with 16 bases between. This CDR3 is built from 14 residues. CDR1 is SQVTM, CDR2 ANQGSEA, per germline. CDR3 loop: CSVEASWGPYGYTF. CDR3 DNA: TGCAGCGTTGAGGCTTCCTGGGGCCCTTATGGCTACACCTTC.

Only one count was recorded for this clone. A read error may produce the germline difference seen at one junction end. V is TRBV7-7 and J is TRBJ2-5; a possible D gene is TRBD1 (5 bases). Germline V gene lookup returns CDR1 SSHAT and CDR2 FNYEAQ (reference sequence). The length of the CDR3 is 12 residues. This chain's CDR3 is CASSPGKETQYF. The DNA for the CDR3 is TGTGCTAGCAGCCCAGGGAAAGAGACCCAGTACTTC. Supplemented by reference TRBV7-7 and TRBJ2-5, the full variable domain reads GAGVSQSPRYKVTKRGQDVTLRCDPISSHATLYWYQQALGQGPEFLTYFNYEAQPDKSGLPSDRFSAERPEGSISTLTIQRTEQRDSAMYRCASSPGKETQYFGPGTRLLVL.

This clone has just a few counts. CDR3 amino acids: CASSPGQGSNEQYV. The CDR3 coding sequence is TGTGCCAGCAGCCCGGGACAGGGCTCCAACGAGCAGTACGTC. V gene TRBV5-4 combines with J gene TRBJ2-7; TRBD1 aligns across 9 bases. Per germline, CDR1 SGHNT and CDR2 YYREEE (reference sequence). The CDR3 length is 14 residues.

The V gene is TRBV4-1, the J gene TRBJ1-1; the D is unclear. CDR1 and CDR2 (germline): MGHRA, YSYEKL. This CDR3 comprises 13 residues. V was cut by 1 base and J by 6 bases, with 9 bases left in between. The CDR3 sequence is CASSQGGPSEAFF. The CDR3 nucleotides are TGCGCCAGCAGCCAAGGAGGTCCCTCTGAAGCTTTCTTT.

This chain joins TRBV19 and TRBJ1-5; weak D call: TRBD1 (5 bases). Trimming removed 6 bases at V and 4 bases at J, with 13 bases between. The CDR3 loop spans 14 amino acids. Germline lookup yields CDR1 LNHDA and CDR2 SQIVND (reference sequence). CDR3 amino acids: CASRVGRGNQPQHF. DNA for the CDR3: TGTGCCAGTAGGGTGGGGCGGGGAAATCAGCCCCAGCATTTT. The whole variable domain, remainder taken from reference TRBV19 and TRBJ1-5, is DGGITQSPKYLFRKEGQNVTLSCEQNLNHDAMYWYRQDPGQGLRLIYYSQIVNDFQKGDIAEGYSVSREKKESFPLTVTSAQKNPTAFYLCASRVGRGNQPQHFGDGTRLSIL.

The chain couples TRBV28 to TRBJ2-7; 8 bases are a match to TRBD1. This CDR3 has 15 residues. Per the germline V gene, CDR1 is MDHEN and CDR2 is SYDVKM. V shed 4 bases and J 6 bases; nucleotides not matched to a gene: 11. The CDR3 spells CASSSSGQGRLEQYV. The CDR3 bases are TGTGCCAGCAGTTCCTCCGGACAGGGTCGGCTCGAGCAGTACGTC.

The genes are TRBV6-5 and TRBJ1-1; no clear D. Trimming pared 2 bases from V and 9 bases from J, leaving 7 bases between. The germline gives CDR1 MNHEY, CDR2 SVGAGI. CDR3 size: 11 residues. CDR3: CASSYGDQAFF. The CDR3 nucleotides read TGTGCCAGCAGTTACGGAGACCAAGCTTTCTTT.

The chain carries TRBV9 and TRBJ1-2; D perhaps matches TRBD1 (5 bases). There are 14 residues in the CDR3. Between the trimmed V and J ends, which lost 0 bases and 4 bases, there was a span of 10 bases. CDR1 SGDLS and CDR2 YYNGEE come from the germline V gene. CDR3 residues: CASSVGQGPYGYTF. CDR3 bases: TGTGCCAGCAGCGTAGGCCAGGGCCCCTATGGCTACACCTTC.

The rearrangement uses TRBV14 and TRBJ2-3; 9 positions agree with TRBD1. The germline gives CDR1 SGHDN, CDR2 FVKESK. V was clipped by 0 bases and J by 6 bases; unmatched bases: 10. The CDR3 has 17 residues. This CDR3 is CASSQEGWDRVGDTQYF. CDR3 nucleotide sequence: TGTGCCAGCAGCCAAGAAGGATGGGACAGGGTGGGGGATACGCAGTATTTT.